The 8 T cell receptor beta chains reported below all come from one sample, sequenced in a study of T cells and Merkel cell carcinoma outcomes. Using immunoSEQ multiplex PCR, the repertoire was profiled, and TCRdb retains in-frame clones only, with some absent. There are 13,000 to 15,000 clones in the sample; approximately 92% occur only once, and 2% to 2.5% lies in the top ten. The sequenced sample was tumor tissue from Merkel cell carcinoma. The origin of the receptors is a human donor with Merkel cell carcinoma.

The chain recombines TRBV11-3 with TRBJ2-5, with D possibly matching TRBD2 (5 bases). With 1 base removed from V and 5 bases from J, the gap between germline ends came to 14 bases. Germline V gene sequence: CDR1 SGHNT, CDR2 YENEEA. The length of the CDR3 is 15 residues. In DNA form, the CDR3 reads TGTGCCAGCAGCTTAGGAGGGAGTAAGGGCGAGACCCAGTACTTC. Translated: CASSLGGSKGETQYF.

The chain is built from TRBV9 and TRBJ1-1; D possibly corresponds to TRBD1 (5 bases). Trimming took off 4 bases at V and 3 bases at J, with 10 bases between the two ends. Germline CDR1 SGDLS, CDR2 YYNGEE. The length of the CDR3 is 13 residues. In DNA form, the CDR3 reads TGTGCCAGCAGCCCGGGACCCTACACTGAAGCTTTCTTT. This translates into CASSPGPYTEAFF.

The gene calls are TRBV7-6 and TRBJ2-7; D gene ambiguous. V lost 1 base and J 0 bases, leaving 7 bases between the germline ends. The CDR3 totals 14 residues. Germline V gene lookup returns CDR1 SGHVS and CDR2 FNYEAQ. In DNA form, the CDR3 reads TGTGCCAGCAGCTTAGGGCCGGCCTCCTACGAGCAGTACTTC. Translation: CASSLGPASYEQYF. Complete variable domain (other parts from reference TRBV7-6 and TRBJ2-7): GAGVSQSPRYKVTKRGQDVALRCDPISGHVSLYWYRQALGQGPEFLTYFNYEAQQDKSGLPNDRFSAERPEGSISTLTIQRTEQRDSAMYRCASSLGPASYEQYFGPGTRLTVT.

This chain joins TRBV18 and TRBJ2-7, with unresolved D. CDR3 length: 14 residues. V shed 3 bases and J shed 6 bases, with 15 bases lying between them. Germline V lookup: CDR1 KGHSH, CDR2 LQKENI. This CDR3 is CASSPIGLSSEQYF. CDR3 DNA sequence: TGTGCCAGCTCACCGATAGGGTTATCAAGCGAGCAGTACTTC.

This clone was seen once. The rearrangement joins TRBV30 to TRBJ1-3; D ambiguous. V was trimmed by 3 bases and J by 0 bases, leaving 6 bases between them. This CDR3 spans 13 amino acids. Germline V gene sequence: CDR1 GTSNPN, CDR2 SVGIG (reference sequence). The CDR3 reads CAWRQSSGNTIYF. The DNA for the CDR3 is TGTGCCTGGAGACAGTCCTCTGGAAACACCATATATTTT.

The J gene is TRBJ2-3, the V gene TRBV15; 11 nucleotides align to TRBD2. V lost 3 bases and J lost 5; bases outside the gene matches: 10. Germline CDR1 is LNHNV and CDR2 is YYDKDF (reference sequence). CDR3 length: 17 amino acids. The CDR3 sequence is CATSSHTGLAVEDTQYF. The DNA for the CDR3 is TGTGCCACCAGCAGTCATACGGGACTAGCGGTTGAAGATACGCAGTATTTT.

The CDR3 here is CASSEGGQRVWQFF. The CDR3 DNA sequence: TGTGCCAGCAGTGAAGGGGGACAACGAGTTTGGCAGTTCTTC. The chain uses TRBV6-1 and TRBJ2-1, with D maybe TRBD1 (6 bases). Germline loops: CDR1 MNHNS, CDR2 SASEGT. With 1 base removed from V and 12 bases from J, the gap between germline ends came to 16 bases. The CDR3 has 14 amino acids.

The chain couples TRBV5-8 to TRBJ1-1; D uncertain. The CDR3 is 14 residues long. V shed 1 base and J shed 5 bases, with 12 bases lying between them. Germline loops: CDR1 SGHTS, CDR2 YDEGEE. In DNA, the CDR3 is TGTGCCAGCAGCTTGTACGGGTGGGAGACTGAAGCTTTCTTT. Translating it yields CASSLYGWETEAFF.